One sample yielded the 12 T cell receptor beta chains listed below, sequenced in a study of a mutant IDH1 vaccine in newly diagnosed glioma. Their recognized antigens are unknown. Assay used: immunoSEQ multiplex PCR; TCRdb lists only in-frame clones, some missing. The sample holds about 130,000 clones; around three quarters are singletons and the top ten take 5% to 7%. Time point of the sample: week 11, during vaccination. With topical imiquimod, each dose of the vaccine consisted of 300 ug of mutant IDH1 20-mer peptide. The starting material was PBMCs, obtained from a glioma patient whose treatment included an IDH1 peptide vaccine. These receptors were collected from a man in his forties or fifties with glioma.

In this sample, this clone turned up once. The J gene is TRBJ2-1, the V gene TRBV15; D is undetermined. V lost 3 bases to trimming and J lost 9 bases, with 12 bases between them. This CDR3 is built from 13 residues. Per germline, CDR1 LNHNV and CDR2 YYDKDF (reference sequence). The CDR3, as DNA: TGTGCCACCAGCAGTGAGCCCGCCGGTGAGCAGTTCTTC. Its translation is CATSSEPAGEQFF. The entire variable domain, with the rest obtained from reference TRBV15 and TRBJ2-1, is as follows: DAMVIQNPRYQVTQFGKPVTLSCSQTLNHNVMYWYQQKSSQAPKLLFHYYDKDFNNEADTPDNFQSRRPNTSFCFLDIRSPGLGDTAMYLCATSSEPAGEQFFGPGTRLTVL.

The chain combines TRBV9 with TRBJ2-3; 8 nucleotides align to TRBD1. V was pared by 2 bases and J by 4 bases, with 6 bases of the junction left unmatched. The CDR3 is 15 amino acids. The germline V gene encodes CDR1 SGDLS and CDR2 YYNGEE. Here the CDR3 DNA reads TGTGCCAGCAGCGTCGGGACAGGAGGGTCAGATACGCAGTATTTT. Encoded protein: CASSVGTGGSDTQYF. Variable domain in full (rest from reference TRBV9 and TRBJ2-3): DSGVTQTPKHLITATGQRVTLRCSPRSGDLSVYWYQQSLDQGLQFLIQYYNGEERAKGNILERFSAQQFPDLHSELNLSSLELGDSALYFCASSVGTGGSDTQYFGPGTRLTVL.

The chain joins TRBV5-1 to TRBJ2-3; D may be TRBD1 (6 bases). Germline-derived CDR1 and CDR2 are SGHRS and YFSETQ. V was cut by 1 base and J by 3 bases, with 15 bases left in between. The CDR3 has 16 amino acids. CDR3 residues: CASSLLRHRETDTQYF. The CDR3 DNA reads TGCGCCAGCAGCTTGTTAAGGCACAGGGAGACAGATACGCAGTATTTT.

This chain uses TRBV4-1 with TRBJ2-7; D gene uncertain. Germline-derived CDR1 and CDR2 are MGHRA and YSYEKL. The CDR3 runs 14 residues. Trimming stripped 0 bases from V and 0 bases from J, with 6 bases between. The CDR3 spells CASSQDSDSYEQYF. In DNA, the CDR3 is TGCGCCAGCAGCCAAGACAGCGACTCCTACGAGCAGTACTTC.

The genes are TRBV7-2 and TRBJ1-4; the match to TRBD1 covers 10 bases. V shed 6 bases, J shed 5 bases, and the junction held 3 bases outside the gene matches. This CDR3 spans 14 amino acids. Germline CDR1 and CDR2: SGHTA and FQGNSA. The CDR3 is CASRSGQGNEKLFF. The DNA of the CDR3 is TGTGCCAGCAGGTCGGGACAGGGGAATGAAAAACTGTTTTTT.

The rearrangement links TRBV9 to TRBJ2-2, with 9 bases matching TRBD1. In germline, CDR1 is SGDLS, CDR2 YYNGEE. The CDR3 totals 15 residues. V gave up 4 bases and J gave up 2 bases; unmatched junction bases: 3. The CDR3 reads CASSSDRGNTGELFF. The CDR3 bases are TGTGCCAGCAGCTCGGACAGGGGAAACACCGGGGAGCTGTTTTTT.

The count of this clone is one. The chain is built from TRBV5-6 and TRBJ1-1, with D unclear. The V gene lost 2 bases and the J gene lost 6 bases, with 14 bases spanning the gap. Per germline, CDR1 SGHDT and CDR2 YYEEEE. The CDR3 is 14 residues long. The CDR3 DNA follows: TGTGCCAGCAGCTTAAGAAGGCTCCCCCCTGAAGCTTTCTTT. It encodes CASSLRRLPPEAFF.

The chain links TRBV7-3 to TRBJ2-1; 7 bases fit TRBD2. CDR3 length: 16 amino acids. J lost 5 bases, V lost 5 bases, and 12 bases had no gene match. Germline loops: CDR1 SGHTA, CDR2 FQGTGA. CDR3 region: CASSPTGLQGHNEQFF. The CDR3 nucleotides read TGTGCCAGCAGCCCAACGGGACTACAAGGCCACAATGAGCAGTTCTTC.

The chain recombines TRBV6-4 with TRBJ2-7; D is perhaps TRBD2 (5 bases). The V and J ends lost 2 bases and 4 bases respectively, with 15 bases between them. CDR1 MRHNA and CDR2 SNTAGT come from the germline V gene. This CDR3 region has 15 residues. As DNA, the CDR3 is TGTGCCAGCAGTGACCTTTTAGGACTCAGGTACGAGCAGTACTTC. Translation: CASSDLLGLRYEQYF.

J is TRBJ2-5 and V is TRBV5-8; 9 bases agree with TRBD2. The J segment lost 5 bases and the V segment lost 0 bases, leaving 11 bases of the junction unmatched. Per the germline V gene, CDR1 is SGHTS and CDR2 is YDEGEE. The CDR3 runs to 17 residues. The chain's CDR3 is CASSLGLAGGPGETQYF. For the CDR3, the DNA is TGTGCCAGCAGCTTGGGTCTTGCGGGAGGGCCGGGGGAGACCCAGTACTTC.

CDR3 residues: CASSFLGQEEVGHGYTF. DNA for the CDR3: TGTGCCAGCAGCTTCCTCGGACAGGAAGAGGTTGGGCATGGCTACACCTTC. The chain links TRBV5-6 to TRBJ1-2, with 7 bases aligning to TRBD1. V gave up 2 bases and J gave up 6 bases; unmatched junction bases: 16. CDR1 and CDR2 (germline): SGHDT, YYEEEE. The CDR3 runs to 17 residues.

This chain connects TRBV29-1 to TRBJ1-1; D remains unclear. CDR3 size: 14 residues. From germline, CDR1 is SQVTM and CDR2 ANQGSEA. The V end was cut by 1 base, the J end by 1 base, with 10 bases between. The CDR3 DNA is TGCAGCGTTGAAGGTATCCAGGCGAACACTGAAGCTTTCTTT. Translated: CSVEGIQANTEAFF.